The rows below give T cell receptor beta chains drawn from one sample of a study of CD8 T cells in ankylosing spondylitis. In TCRdb, the 5' RACE reads were re-called with MiXCR into one record per CDR3 protein. Among 250,000 to 400,000 distinct CDR3 sequences, 11% were seen once, and the ten largest hold 9.1%. Material: blood, either unsorted or a sorted T cell fraction (not recorded which). The receptors were sampled from a female donor with ankylosing spondylitis or in good health (not recorded which). Both conserved end residues are part of each CDR3. Fields, in order: clone size, D gene, V gene, J gene, CDR3 DNA, CDR3 protein. The D gene is left open where the match is weak. Clone sizes are given selectively: once, few, many, or a class where the clone is expanded.

few	.	TRBV6-5	TRBJ2-7	TGTGCCAGCAGTTATTTCGGGGGAGAGGGGGACGAGCAGTACTTC	CASSYFGGEGDEQYF
many	TRBD2	TRBV6-4	TRBJ2-1	TGTGCCAGCAGCCGGCGGGAGGGGTATGAGCAGTTCTTC	CASSRREGYEQFF
.	.	TRBV12-3/TRBV12-4	TRBJ2-7	TGTGCCAGCAGCCTCAGTGGGGAAAACACCTACGAGCAGTACTTC	CASSLSGENTYEQYF
few	.	TRBV15	TRBJ2-7	TGTGCCACCAGGTCGGCTAGCGAAGACTACGAGCAGTACTTC	CATRSASEDYEQYF
.	.	TRBV12-3/TRBV12-4	TRBJ1-1	TGTGCCAGCAGTTTTCTCCCCCCGACTGAAGCTTTCTTT	CASSFLPPTEAFF
many	TRBD1	TRBV28	TRBJ2-2	TGTGCCAGCAGGACGAGGACAGGGACGGGCACCGGGGAGCTGTTTTTT	CASRTRTGTGTGELFF
few	TRBD1	TRBV3-1	TRBJ2-7	TGTGCCAGCAGCCATCACCGGGACAGGGCCTCCTACGAGCAGTACTTC	CASSHHRDRASYEQYF
many	.	TRBV20-1	TRBJ1-1	TGCAGTGCTAGAGTATGGGACACTGAAGCTTTCTTT	CSARVWDTEAFF
many	TRBD1	TRBV11-2	TRBJ1-1	TGTGCCAGCAGCTTAGGACAGGGAGCCACTGAAGCTTTCTTT	CASSLGQGATEAFF
many	TRBD1	TRBV6-1	TRBJ2-3	TGTGCCAGCAGTGCCGGGACAGGGAAAAAAGATACGCAGTATTTT	CASSAGTGKKDTQYF
many	TRBD1	TRBV5-5	TRBJ1-5	TGTGCCAGCAGCTTGAGGACAGGTAATCAGCCCCAGCATTTT	CASSLRTGNQPQHF
.	TRBD2	TRBV27	TRBJ2-1	TGTGCCAGCAGTTTACTAGCGGGAGGGATTAATGAGCAGTTCTTC	CASSLLAGGINEQFF
once	.	TRBV10-3	TRBJ1-2	TGTGCCATCAGTGAGTCAGTGGGGAAAATGGCCTATGGCTACACCTTC	CAISESVGKMAYGYTF
many	.	TRBV29-1	TRBJ2-7	TGCAGCGTGGCAAAGGGACCTTACGAGCAGTACTTC	CSVAKGPYEQYF
many	TRBD1	TRBV4-1	TRBJ1-2	TGCGCCAGCAGCCAGACAGGGATTACTAACTATGGCTACACCTTC	CASSQTGITNYGYTF
many	TRBD1	TRBV5-1	TRBJ1-2	TGCGCCAGCAGCAAGCAACAGGGGGCGGATGGCTACACCTTC	CASSKQQGADGYTF
many	.	TRBV20-1	TRBJ2-3	TGCAGTGCTAGTCATAGCGGTGGCACAGATACGCAGTATTTT	CSASHSGGTDTQYF
many	TRBD1	TRBV9	TRBJ1-6	TGTGCCAGCAGCGTTTCCGGGACAGAAACAGCACCCCTCCACTTT	CASSVSGTETAPLHF
many	TRBD1	TRBV29-1	TRBJ2-1	TGCTCCCTCCAGCAGGGGGACAATGAGCAGTTCTTC	CSLQQGDNEQFF
many	.	TRBV9	TRBJ2-1	TGTGCCAGCAGCGTTGGTGGCGGGACCGTCTACAATGAGCAGTTCTTC	CASSVGGGTVYNEQFF
many	.	TRBV20-1	TRBJ2-5	TGCAGTGCTAGAGATCTTAAGAACCAAGAGACCCAGTACTTC	CSARDLKNQETQYF
few	.	TRBV3-1	TRBJ2-5	TGTGCCAGCAGCCATGGATTGAAGACCCAGTACTTC	CASSHGLKTQYF
.	.	TRBV5-1	TRBJ2-2	TGCGCCAGCAGCTTGGCCTCGCAGGGGTACACCGGGGAGCTGTTTTTT	CASSLASQGYTGELFF
.	.	TRBV5-1	TRBJ2-3	TGCGCCAGCAGCGCCACTGGGAGGCTAGATACGCAGTATTTT	CASSATGRLDTQYF
many	.	TRBV6-5	TRBJ1-4	TGTGCCAGCAGTTATGAGGGCAGGAAGAATGAAAAACTGTTTTTT	CASSYEGRKNEKLFF
many	TRBD2	TRBV28	TRBJ2-7	TGTGCCAGCAGTTTACCGGGACTAGCTCAATACGAGCAGTACTTC	CASSLPGLAQYEQYF
few	.	TRBV12-3/TRBV12-4	TRBJ1-5	TGTGCCAGCAGAACATACGACAGCCCCAATCAGCCCCAGCATTTT	CASRTYDSPNQPQHF
many	.	TRBV5-6	TRBJ1-2	TGTGCCAGCAGCTTCGGGCTGTGGGGGAATGGCTACACCTTC	CASSFGLWGNGYTF
many	TRBD2	TRBV7-2	TRBJ2-5	TGTGCCAGCAGCCCGGGGAGGGCGTACCAAGAGACCCAGTACTTC	CASSPGRAYQETQYF
many	.	TRBV5-8	TRBJ1-2	TGTGCCAGCAGCTCTCCGGGGAATGGCTACACCTTC	CASSSPGNGYTF
.	.	TRBV30	TRBJ2-5	TGTGCCTGGATGGAAGCTTCCCTAAGGGGTACCCAGTACTTC	CAWMEASLRGTQYF
few	.	TRBV10-3	TRBJ2-6	TGTGCCACTTCGCGAGAGAGTGGGGCCAACGTCCTGACTTTC	CATSRESGANVLTF
many	TRBD1	TRBV10-3	TRBJ1-2	TGTGCCATCAGTGGTGACAGGGGGCTAGGCTACACCTTC	CAISGDRGLGYTF
.	TRBD2	TRBV23-1	TRBJ2-7	TGCGCCAGCAGCCTGACAATCGCACTAGCGGGCTACGAGCAGTACTTC	CASSLTIALAGYEQYF
.	.	TRBV7-9	TRBJ2-7	TGTGCCAGCAGCCAGACAGATTACGAGCAGTACTTC	CASSQTDYEQYF
.	.	TRBV10-3	TRBJ2-2	TGTGCCATCAGTGAGTCGGGGGCTACCGGGGAGCTGTTTTTT	CAISESGATGELFF
few	.	TRBV28	TRBJ2-6	TGTGCCAGCAGTTCGCTAAGAGGGCCCCCTGGGGCCAACGTCCTGACTTTC	CASSSLRGPPGANVLTF
many	TRBD1	TRBV5-1	TRBJ1-1	TGCGCCAGCAGCTCCCAAGGGACAGGGGGCCTGAACACTGAAGCTTTCTTT	CASSSQGTGGLNTEAFF
few	TRBD1	TRBV27	TRBJ2-2	TGTGCCAGCAGCGCCGGGACAGGGGTCGGGGAGCTGTTTTTT	CASSAGTGVGELFF
.	.	TRBV11-2	TRBJ1-4	TGTGCCAGCAGCCCCTCTCGGGGTTTGAATGAAAAACTGTTTTTT	CASSPSRGLNEKLFF
many	.	TRBV12-3/TRBV12-4	TRBJ1-1	TGTGCCAGCAGCGCAGGGGATTGGAACACTGAAGCTTTCTTT	CASSAGDWNTEAFF
.	.	TRBV30	TRBJ2-7	TGTGCCTGGAGTTCTTCAGGGTTTCAGGAGCAGTACTTC	CAWSSSGFQEQYF
many	.	TRBV20-1	TRBJ2-2	TGCAGTGCCCCCCTCTTGCAAAAGGGACCCGGGGAGCTGTTTTTT	CSAPLLQKGPGELFF
few	.	TRBV20-1	TRBJ1-2	TGCAGTGCTAGAGATGCCCGCCAGGGAGGTTATGGCTACACCTTC	CSARDARQGGYGYTF
many	.	TRBV29-1	TRBJ2-1	TGCAGCCCGAGCGGATTCGGCAATGAGCAGTTCTTC	CSPSGFGNEQFF
few	TRBD1	TRBV27	TRBJ2-2	TGTGCCAGCAGAAAGGGACAGGGGGCCGGGGAGCTGTTTTTT	CASRKGQGAGELFF
many	.	TRBV6-1	TRBJ1-5	TGTGCCAGCAGTGAAGAGGACTATAGCAATCAGCCCCAGCATTTT	CASSEEDYSNQPQHF
many	.	TRBV29-1	TRBJ2-3	TGCAGCGTTGAGGGGGATGGGGGATCAGATACGCAGTATTTT	CSVEGDGGSDTQYF
few	.	TRBV27	TRBJ1-2	TGTGCCAGCAGGGAAACCGGGACTCGCCCCTATGGCTACACCTTC	CASRETGTRPYGYTF
.	TRBD2	TRBV20-1	TRBJ2-4	TGCTGCGTCAAGACTAGCGGGAGGGTCGCGGGAAACATTCAGTACTTC	CCVKTSGRVAGNIQYF
many	.	TRBV5-5	TRBJ1-1	TGTGCCAGCAGCTTGGCTAACAGAATGAACACTGAAGCTTTCTTT	CASSLANRMNTEAFF
many	TRBD1	TRBV7-6	TRBJ2-7	TGTGCCAGCAGACAATACAGGGGGCCTCAAACCTACGAGCAGTACTTC	CASRQYRGPQTYEQYF
few	.	TRBV28	TRBJ1-5	TGTGCCAGCACCTCCGGGACGTACAATCAGCCCCAGCATTTT	CASTSGTYNQPQHF
.	.	TRBV7-9	TRBJ2-2	TGTGCCAGCAGCCACATCATGGGGCCCGGGGAGCTGTTTTTT	CASSHIMGPGELFF
.	TRBD2	TRBV20-1	TRBJ2-5	TGCAGTGCTATGGGGGGGGGAAAGACCCAGTACTTC	CSAMGGGKTQYF
many	.	TRBV29-1	TRBJ1-3	TGCAGCGTTCTTACCTACGACTCTGGAAACACCATATATTTT	CSVLTYDSGNTIYF
many	.	TRBV5-1	TRBJ2-1	TGCGCCAGCAGCTTGGGAAGGGATGAGCAGTTCTTC	CASSLGRDEQFF
.	TRBD2	TRBV27	TRBJ2-2	TGTGCCAGCAGTTTCGTAGCGGGAGCCGGGGAGCTGTTTTTT	CASSFVAGAGELFF
many	TRBD1	TRBV6-2/TRBV6-3	TRBJ1-3	TGTGCCAGCAGAAGGGACAGCTCTGGAAACACCATATATTTT	CASRRDSSGNTIYF